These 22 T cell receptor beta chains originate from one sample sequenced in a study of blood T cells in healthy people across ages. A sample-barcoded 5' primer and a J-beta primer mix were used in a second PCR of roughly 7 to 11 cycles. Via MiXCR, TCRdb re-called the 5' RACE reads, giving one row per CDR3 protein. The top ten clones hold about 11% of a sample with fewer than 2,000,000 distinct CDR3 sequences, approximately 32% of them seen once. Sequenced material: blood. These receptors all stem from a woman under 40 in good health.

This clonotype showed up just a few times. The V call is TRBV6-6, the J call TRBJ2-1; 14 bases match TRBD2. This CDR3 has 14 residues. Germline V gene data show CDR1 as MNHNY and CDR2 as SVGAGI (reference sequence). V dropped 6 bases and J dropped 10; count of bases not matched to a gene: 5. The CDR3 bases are TGTGCCAGCAGCCGGGGACTAGCGGGAGTGGAGCAGTTCTTC. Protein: CASSRGLAGVEQFF.

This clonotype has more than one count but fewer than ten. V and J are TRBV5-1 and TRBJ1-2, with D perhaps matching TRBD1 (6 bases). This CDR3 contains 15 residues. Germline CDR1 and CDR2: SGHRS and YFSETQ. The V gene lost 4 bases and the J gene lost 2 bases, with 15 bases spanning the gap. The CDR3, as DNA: TGCGCCAGCAGCCCCTATATTGGACAGAACTATGGCTACACCTTC. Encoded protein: CASSPYIGQNYGYTF. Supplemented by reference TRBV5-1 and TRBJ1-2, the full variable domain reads KAGVTQTPRYLIKTRGQQVTLSCSPISGHRSVSWYQQTPGQGLQFLFEYFSETQRNKGNFPGRFSGRQFSNSRSEMNVSTLELGDSALYLCASSPYIGQNYGYTFGSGTRLTVV.

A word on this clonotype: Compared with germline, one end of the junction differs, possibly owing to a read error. DNA of the CDR3: TGTGCCAGCAGCTACTGGGGGGACAGGGGAATGAACACTGAAGCTTTCTTT. This translates into CASSYWGDRGMNTEAFF. V usage is TRBV6-6 and J usage is TRBJ1-1; 10 bases agree with TRBD1. Germline V CDR1 and CDR2: MNHNY, SVGAGI (reference sequence). The CDR3 is made up of 17 amino acids.

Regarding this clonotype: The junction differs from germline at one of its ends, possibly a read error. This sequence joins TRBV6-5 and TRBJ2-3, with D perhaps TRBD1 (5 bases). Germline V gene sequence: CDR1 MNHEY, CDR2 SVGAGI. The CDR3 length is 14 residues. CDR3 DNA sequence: TGTGCCAGCAGCCCCCTGAGTAGAACAGGTACGCAGTATTTT. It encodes CASSPLSRTGTQYF.

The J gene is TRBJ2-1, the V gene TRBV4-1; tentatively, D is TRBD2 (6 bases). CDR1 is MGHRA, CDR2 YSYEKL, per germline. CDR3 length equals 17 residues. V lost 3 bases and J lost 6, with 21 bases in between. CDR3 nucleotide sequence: TGCGCCAGCAGCCATCCCGGGGGACTCCCCTCGGGCAATGAGCAGTTCTTC. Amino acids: CASSHPGGLPSGNEQFF.

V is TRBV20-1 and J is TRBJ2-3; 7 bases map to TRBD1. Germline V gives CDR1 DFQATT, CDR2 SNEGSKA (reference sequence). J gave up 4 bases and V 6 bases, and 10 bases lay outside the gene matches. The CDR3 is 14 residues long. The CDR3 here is CSAHDRVIADTQYF. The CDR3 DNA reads TGCAGTGCCCATGACAGGGTTATTGCAGATACGCAGTATTTT.

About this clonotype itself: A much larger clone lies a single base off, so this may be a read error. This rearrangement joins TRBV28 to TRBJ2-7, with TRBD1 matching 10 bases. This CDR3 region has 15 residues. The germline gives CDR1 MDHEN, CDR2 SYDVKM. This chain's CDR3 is CASSFTGTGAYEHYF. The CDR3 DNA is TGTGCCAGCAGTTTTACCGGGACAGGGGCCTACGAGCATTACTTC.

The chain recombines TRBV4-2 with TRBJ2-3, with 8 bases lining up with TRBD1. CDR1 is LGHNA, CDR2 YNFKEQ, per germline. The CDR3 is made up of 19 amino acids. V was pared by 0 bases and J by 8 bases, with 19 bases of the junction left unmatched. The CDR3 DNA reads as TGTGCCAGCAGCCAAGAGTCGGCAGGGGGCTATGTGGATGCAGGTACGCAGTATTTT. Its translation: CASSQESAGGYVDAGTQYF.

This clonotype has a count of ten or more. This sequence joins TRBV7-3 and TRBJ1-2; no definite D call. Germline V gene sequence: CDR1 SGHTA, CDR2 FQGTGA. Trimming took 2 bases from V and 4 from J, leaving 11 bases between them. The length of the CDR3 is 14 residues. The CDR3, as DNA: TGTGCCAGCAGCTTAGGAGGGTCCCGCTATGGCTACACCTTC. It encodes CASSLGGSRYGYTF.

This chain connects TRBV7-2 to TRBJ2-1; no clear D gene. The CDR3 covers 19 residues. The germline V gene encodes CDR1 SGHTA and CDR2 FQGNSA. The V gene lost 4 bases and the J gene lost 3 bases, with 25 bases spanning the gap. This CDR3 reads CASSSGGPRAGLYYNEQFF. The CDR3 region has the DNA TGTGCCAGCAGCTCTGGTGGGCCCCGGGCCGGGCTCTACTACAATGAGCAGTTCTTC.

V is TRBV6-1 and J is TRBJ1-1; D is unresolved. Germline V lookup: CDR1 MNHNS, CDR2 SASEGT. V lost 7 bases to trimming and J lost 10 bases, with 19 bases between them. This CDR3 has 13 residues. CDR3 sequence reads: CASIGSLGNRAFF. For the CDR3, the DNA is TGTGCCAGCATCGGGTCGTTGGGAAATCGAGCTTTCTTT.

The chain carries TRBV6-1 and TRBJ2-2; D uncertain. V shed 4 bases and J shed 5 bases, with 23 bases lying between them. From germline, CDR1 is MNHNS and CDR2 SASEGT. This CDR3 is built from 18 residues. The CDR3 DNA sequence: TGTGCCAGCAGTGGGCGAAAATTAACATTACGGGCGACCGGGGAGCTGTTTTTT. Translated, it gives CASSGRKLTLRATGELFF.

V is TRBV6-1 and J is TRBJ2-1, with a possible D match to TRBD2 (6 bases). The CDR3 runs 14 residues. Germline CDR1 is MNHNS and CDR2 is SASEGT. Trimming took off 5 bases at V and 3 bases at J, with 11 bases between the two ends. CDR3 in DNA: TGTGCCAGCAGTAAGGGACTCCACTACAATGAGCAGTTCTTC. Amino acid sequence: CASSKGLHYNEQFF.

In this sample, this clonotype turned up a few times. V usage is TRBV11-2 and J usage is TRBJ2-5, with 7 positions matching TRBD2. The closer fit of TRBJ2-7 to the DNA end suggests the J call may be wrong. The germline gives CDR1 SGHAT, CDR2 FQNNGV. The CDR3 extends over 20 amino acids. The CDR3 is CASRDPPGRKLSTSVNEQYF. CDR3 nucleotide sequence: TGTGCCAGCAGGGATCCACCAGGGAGGAAACTATCTACTAGCGTTAACGAGCAGTACTTC.

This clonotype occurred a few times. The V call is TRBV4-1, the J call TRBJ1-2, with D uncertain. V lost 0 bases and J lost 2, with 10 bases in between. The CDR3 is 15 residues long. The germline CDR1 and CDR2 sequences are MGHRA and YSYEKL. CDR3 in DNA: TGCGCCAGCAGCCAAGAGGAAGGGAGCAACTATGGCTACACCTTC. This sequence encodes CASSQEEGSNYGYTF.

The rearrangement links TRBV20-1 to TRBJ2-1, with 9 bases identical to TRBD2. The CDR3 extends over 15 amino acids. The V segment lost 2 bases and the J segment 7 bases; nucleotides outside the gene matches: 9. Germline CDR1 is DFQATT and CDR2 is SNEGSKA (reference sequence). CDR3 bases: TGCAGTGCTAGACCACCCGGGACTAGCCCAAATGAGCAGTTCTTC. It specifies CSARPPGTSPNEQFF.

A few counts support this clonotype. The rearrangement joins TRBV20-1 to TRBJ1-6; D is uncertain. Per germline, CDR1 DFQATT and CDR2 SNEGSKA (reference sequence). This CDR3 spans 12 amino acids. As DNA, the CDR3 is TGCAGCTCGGACGGACGGAATTCACCCCTCCACTTT. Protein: CSSDGRNSPLHF.

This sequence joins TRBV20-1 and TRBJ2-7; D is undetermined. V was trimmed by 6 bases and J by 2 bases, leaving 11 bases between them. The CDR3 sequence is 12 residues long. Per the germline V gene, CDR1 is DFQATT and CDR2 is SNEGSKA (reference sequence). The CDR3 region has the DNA TGCAGTGCAAATAAACAGACCTACGAGCAGTACTTC. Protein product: CSANKQTYEQYF.

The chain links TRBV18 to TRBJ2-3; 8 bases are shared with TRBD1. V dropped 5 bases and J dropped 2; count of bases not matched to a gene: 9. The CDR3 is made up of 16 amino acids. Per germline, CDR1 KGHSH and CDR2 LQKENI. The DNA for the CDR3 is TGTGCCAGCTCATCCATAAGACAGGGGAACACAGATACGCAGTATTTT. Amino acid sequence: CASSSIRQGNTDTQYF. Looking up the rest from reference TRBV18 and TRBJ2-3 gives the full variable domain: NAGVMQNPRHLVRRRGQEARLRCSPMKGHSHVYWYRQLPEEGLKFMVYLQKENIIDESGMPKERFSAEFPKEGPSILRIQQVVRGDSAAYFCASSSIRQGNTDTQYFGPGTRLTVL.

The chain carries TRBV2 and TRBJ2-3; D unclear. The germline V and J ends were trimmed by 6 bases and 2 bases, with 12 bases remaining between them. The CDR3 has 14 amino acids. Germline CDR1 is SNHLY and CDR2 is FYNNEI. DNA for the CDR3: TGTGCCAGCAGGAGATTCCAGGTCACAGATACGCAGTATTTT. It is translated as CASRRFQVTDTQYF.

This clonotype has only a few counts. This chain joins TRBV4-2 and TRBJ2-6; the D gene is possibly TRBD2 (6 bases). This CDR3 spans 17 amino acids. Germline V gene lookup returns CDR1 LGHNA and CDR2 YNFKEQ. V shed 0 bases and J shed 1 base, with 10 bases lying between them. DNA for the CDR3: TGTGCCAGCAGCCAAGATCTCGGGGGTTCTGGGGCCAACGTCCTGACTTTC. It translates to CASSQDLGGSGANVLTF.

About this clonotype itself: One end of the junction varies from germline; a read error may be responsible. The CDR3 protein is CACSSRLAGGGGEQFF. As DNA, the CDR3 is TGTGCCTGCAGCTCGCGGCTAGCGGGGGGAGGGGGAGAGCAGTTCTTC. This rearrangement joins TRBV5-4 to TRBJ2-1; 11 bases line up with TRBD2. CDR3 length: 16 residues. CDR1 and CDR2 (germline): SGHNT, YYREEE (reference sequence).